Sequencing of this TCR beta chain was carried out in a study of breast tumors, draining lymph nodes, adjacent tissues. General study results and limits: Findings are consistent with lymph node origin and intratumoral expansion of most tumor T cells. Luminal-like breast cancer showed significantly greater tumor-nontumor repertoire similarity than basal-like breast cancer did. Compared with lymph nodes, tumors were less diverse; compared with nontumor tissue, more.

This clonotype occurred once. Its antigen is currently unknown. Germline and junction disagree at one end, which may indicate a read error. This CDR3 contains 15 residues. Germline values: CDR1 MGHDK, CDR2 SYGVNS. Samples came from axillary lymph nodes draining the breast cancer. Each CDR3 protein is one row after TCRdb ran MiXCR on the multiplex PCR reads. The repertoire includes under 250,000 distinct CDR3 sequences, less than 40% of them detected once, and roughly 1.3% sits in the top ten. The receptor was derived from a female donor with breast cancer. Some clones in this sample may be carry-over from other donors' samples. The gene calls are TRBV25-1 and TRBJ1-6, with 7 bases identical to TRBD1. The specimen was axillary lymph node tissue. CDR3 DNA: TGTGCCAGCACACCGAGACAGGGTAGTTATTCACCCCCCCACTTT. It codes for CASTPRQGSYSPPHF.